What follows describes a single TCR beta chain. What it binds is unknown. The CDR3 length is 13 residues. Germline CDR1 is SEHNR and CDR2 is FQNEAQ (reference sequence). The germline V and J ends were trimmed by 1 base and 8 bases, with 9 bases remaining between them. PCR used 60 Vbeta primers and 13 Jbeta primers. Per the study methods: Unique TCR beta chains totaled approximately 83 million in a later count, with roughly 12 million of them shared. Assay: immunoSEQ multiplex PCR; the TCRdb copy retains only in-frame clones and omits some. V and J calls and clone size are as listed in that table; D and trimming were resolved from the DNA. Recorded here are 60,000 to 70,000 clones; the top ten clones represent roughly 4.8%. The data stem from a study of cytomegalovirus exposure and HLA in healthy donors. Study-level points and caveats: Whilst most TCR sequences proved rare, a subset of public TCRs occurred across many donors.

The sample consisted of PBMCs. This receptor was obtained from a man aged 25-40 years in good health and CMV-seropositive. The V call is TRBV7-9, the J call TRBJ2-1, with D possibly matching TRBD2 (5 bases). The CDR3 DNA reads as TGTGCCAGCAGCTTAGGAGGGTTGGATGAGCAGTTCTTC. The encoded protein is CASSLGGLDEQFF.